This T cell receptor (beta chain) was captured in a study of blood T cell repertoires in COVID-19. As for the study in general: Samples taken during acute and convalescent COVID-19 were collected in the United States, Italy and Spain. Sources were T cells, B-cell-depleted T cells, or PBMCs; the material itself was cDNA or gDNA.

The CDR3 runs 17 residues. Germline values: CDR1 SGHNT, CDR2 YYREEE (reference sequence). With V trimmed by 3 bases and J by 0 bases, 5 bases remained unmatched. In the original processing: Reference gene primer amplification gave nucleated cell count estimates. The protocol was immunoSEQ multiplex PCR, while the TCRdb copy is restricted to in-frame clones and leaves out a portion. The V and J calls and the clone size are those of that table, but D and trimming were determined from the DNA. The data contain 250,000 to 350,000 clones, about 89% of them seen just once; the ten biggest clones take up 12%.

V is TRBV5-4 and J is TRBJ2-3, with 12 bases that match TRBD2. The TCR comes from a woman aged 60-75 years with acute or convalescent COVID-19. The sequenced sample consisted of peripheral blood. CDR3 in amino acids: CASSSKTSGSSTDTQYF. CDR3 coding DNA: TGTGCCAGCAGCTCTAAGACTAGCGGGAGTAGCACAGATACGCAGTATTTT.